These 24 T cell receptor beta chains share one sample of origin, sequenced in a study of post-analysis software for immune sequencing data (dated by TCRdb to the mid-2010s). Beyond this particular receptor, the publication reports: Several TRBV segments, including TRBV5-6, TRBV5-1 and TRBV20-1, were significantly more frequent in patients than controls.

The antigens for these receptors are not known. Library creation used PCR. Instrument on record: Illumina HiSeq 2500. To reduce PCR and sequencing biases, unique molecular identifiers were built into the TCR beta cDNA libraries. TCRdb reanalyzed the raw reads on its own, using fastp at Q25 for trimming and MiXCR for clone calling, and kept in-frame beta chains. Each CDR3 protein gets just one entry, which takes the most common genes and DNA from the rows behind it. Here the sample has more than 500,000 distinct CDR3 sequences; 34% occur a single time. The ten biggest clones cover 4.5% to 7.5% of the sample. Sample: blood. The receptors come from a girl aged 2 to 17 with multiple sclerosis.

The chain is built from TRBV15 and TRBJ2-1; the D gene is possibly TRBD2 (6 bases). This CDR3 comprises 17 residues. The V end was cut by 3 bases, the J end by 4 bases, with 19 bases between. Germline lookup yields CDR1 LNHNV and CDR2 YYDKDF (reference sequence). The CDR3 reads CATSSDLGLHQYNEQFF. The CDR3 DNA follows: TGTGCCACCAGCAGCGACCTGGGACTCCACCAGTACAATGAGCAGTTCTTC.

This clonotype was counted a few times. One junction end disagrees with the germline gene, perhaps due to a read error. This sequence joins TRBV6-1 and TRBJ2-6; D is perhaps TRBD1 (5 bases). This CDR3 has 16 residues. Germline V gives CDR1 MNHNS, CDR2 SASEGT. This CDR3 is CASTRGSLSGANVQTF. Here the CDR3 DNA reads TGTGCCAGCACAAGGGGATCCCTCTCTGGGGCCAACGTCCAGACTTTC.

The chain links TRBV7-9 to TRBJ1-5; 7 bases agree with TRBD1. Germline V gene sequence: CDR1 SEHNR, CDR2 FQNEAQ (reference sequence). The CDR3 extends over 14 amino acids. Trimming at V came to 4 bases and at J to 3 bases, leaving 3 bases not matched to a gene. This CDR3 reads CASSYGTVNQPQHF. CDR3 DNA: TGTGCCAGCAGCTATGGGACAGTCAATCAGCCCCAGCATTTT.

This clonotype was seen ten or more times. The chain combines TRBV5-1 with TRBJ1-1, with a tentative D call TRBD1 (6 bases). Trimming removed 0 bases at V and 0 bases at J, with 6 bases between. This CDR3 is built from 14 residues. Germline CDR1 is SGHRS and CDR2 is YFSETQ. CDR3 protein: CASSLGTVNTEAFF. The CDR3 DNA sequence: TGCGCCAGCAGCTTGGGGACAGTGAACACTGAAGCTTTCTTT.

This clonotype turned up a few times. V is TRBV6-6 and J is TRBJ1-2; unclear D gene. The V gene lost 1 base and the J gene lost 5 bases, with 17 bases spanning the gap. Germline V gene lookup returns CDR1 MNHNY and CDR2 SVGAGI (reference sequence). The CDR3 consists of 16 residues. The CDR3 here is CASSYLEGGLEYGYTF. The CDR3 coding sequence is TGTGCCAGCAGTTACTTGGAGGGCGGGCTGGAATATGGCTACACCTTC.

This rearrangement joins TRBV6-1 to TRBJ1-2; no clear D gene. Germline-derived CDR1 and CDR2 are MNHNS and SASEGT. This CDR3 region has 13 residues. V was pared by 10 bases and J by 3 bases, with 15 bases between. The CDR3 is CANSRKEDYGYTF. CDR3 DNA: TGTGCCAACAGCAGGAAGGAGGACTATGGCTACACCTTC.

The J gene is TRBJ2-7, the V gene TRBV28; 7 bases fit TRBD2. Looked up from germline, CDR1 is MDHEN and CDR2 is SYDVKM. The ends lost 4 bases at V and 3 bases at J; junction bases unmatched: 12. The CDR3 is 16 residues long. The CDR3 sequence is CASSWGGAGYSYEQYF. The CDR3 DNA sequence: TGTGCCAGCAGTTGGGGGGGTGCCGGGTACAGCTACGAGCAGTACTTC.

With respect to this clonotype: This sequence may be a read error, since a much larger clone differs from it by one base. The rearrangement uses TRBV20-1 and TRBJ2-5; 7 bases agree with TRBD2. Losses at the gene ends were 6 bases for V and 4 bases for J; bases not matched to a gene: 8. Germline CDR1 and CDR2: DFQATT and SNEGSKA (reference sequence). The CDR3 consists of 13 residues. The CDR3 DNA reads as TGCAGTGCCGTAGTGACGGGGGGAGAGACCCAGTACTTC. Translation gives CSAVVTGGETQYF.

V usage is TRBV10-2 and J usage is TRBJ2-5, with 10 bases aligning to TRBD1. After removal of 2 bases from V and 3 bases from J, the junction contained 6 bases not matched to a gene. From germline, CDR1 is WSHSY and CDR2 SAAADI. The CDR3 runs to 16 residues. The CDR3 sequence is CASSEIMTGGEETQYF. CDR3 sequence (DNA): TGCGCCAGCAGTGAGATCATGACAGGGGGCGAAGAGACCCAGTACTTC.

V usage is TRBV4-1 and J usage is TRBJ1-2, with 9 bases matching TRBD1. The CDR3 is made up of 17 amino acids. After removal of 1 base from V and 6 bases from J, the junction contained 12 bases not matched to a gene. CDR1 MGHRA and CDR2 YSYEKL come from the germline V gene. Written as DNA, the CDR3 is TGCGCCAGCAGCCAAGGGTGGACAGGGGCCTCGGGGGATGGCTACACCTTC. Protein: CASSQGWTGASGDGYTF.

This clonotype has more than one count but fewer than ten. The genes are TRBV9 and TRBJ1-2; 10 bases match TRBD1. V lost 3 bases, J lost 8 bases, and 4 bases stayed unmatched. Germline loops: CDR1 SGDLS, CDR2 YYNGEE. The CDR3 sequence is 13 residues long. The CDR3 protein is CASSDGQGVGYTF. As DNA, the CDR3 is TGTGCCAGCAGCGACGGACAGGGGGTCGGCTACACCTTC.

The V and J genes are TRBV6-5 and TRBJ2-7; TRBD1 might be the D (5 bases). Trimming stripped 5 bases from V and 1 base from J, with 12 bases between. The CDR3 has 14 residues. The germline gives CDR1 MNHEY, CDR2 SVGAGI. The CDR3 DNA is TGTGCCAGCAGTCCACAGGTTGGGTCCTACGAGCAGTACTTC. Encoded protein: CASSPQVGSYEQYF.

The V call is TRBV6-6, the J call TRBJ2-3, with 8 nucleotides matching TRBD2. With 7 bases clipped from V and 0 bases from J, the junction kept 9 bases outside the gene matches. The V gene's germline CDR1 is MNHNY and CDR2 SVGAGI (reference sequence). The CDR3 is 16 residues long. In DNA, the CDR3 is TGTGCCAGCACCCGGGGGGGTGGCGCTAGCACAGATACGCAGTATTTT. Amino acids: CASTRGGGASTDTQYF.

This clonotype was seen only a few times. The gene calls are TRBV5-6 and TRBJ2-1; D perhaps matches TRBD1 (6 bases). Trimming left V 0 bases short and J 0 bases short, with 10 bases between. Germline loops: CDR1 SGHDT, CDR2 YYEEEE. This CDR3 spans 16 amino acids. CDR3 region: CASSLETGLSYNEQFF. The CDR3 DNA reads TGTGCCAGCAGCTTGGAAACAGGGCTCTCCTACAATGAGCAGTTCTTC.

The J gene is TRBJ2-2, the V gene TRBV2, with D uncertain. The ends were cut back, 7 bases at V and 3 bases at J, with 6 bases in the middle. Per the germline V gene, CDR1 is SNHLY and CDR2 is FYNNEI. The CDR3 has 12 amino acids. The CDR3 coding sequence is TGTGCCAGCAATCGGGACACCGGGGAGCTGTTTTTT. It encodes CASNRDTGELFF.

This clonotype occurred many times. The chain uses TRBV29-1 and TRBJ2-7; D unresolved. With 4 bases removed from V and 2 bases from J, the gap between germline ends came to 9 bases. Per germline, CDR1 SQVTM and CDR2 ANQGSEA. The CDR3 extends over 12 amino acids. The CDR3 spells CSVVTQAYEQYF. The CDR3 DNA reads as TGCAGCGTTGTAACCCAAGCCTACGAGCAGTACTTC.

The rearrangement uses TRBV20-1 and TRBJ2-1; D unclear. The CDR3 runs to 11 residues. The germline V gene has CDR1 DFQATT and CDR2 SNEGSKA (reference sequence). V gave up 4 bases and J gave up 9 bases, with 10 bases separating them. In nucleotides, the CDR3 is TGCAGTGCTAAAGTCCGTGCTGAGCAGTTCTTC. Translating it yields CSAKVRAEQFF.

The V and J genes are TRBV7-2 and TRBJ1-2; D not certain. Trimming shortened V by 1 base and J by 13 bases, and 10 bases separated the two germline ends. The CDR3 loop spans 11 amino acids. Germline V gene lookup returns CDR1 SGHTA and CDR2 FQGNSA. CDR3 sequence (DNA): TGTGCCAGCAGCTTAGGGGTCCCTATCACCTTC. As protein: CASSLGVPITF.

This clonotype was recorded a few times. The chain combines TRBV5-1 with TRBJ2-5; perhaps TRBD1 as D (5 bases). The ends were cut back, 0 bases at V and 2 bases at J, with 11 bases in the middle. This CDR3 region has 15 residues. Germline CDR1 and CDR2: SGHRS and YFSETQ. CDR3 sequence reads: CASSLGGSAQETQYF. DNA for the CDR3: TGCGCCAGCAGCTTGGGGGGCAGCGCGCAAGAGACCCAGTACTTC. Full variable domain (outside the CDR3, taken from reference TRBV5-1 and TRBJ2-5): KAGVTQTPRYLIKTRGQQVTLSCSPISGHRSVSWYQQTPGQGLQFLFEYFSETQRNKGNFPGRFSGRQFSNSRSEMNVSTLELGDSALYLCASSLGGSAQETQYFGPGTRLLVL.

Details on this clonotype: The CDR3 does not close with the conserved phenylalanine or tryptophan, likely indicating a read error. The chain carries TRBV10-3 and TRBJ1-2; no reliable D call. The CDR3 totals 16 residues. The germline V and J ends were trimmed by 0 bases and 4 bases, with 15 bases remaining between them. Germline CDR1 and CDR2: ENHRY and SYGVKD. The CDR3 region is CAISESILRGGYGYTC. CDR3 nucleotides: TGTGCCATCAGTGAGTCGATTTTGCGGGGTGGCTATGGCTACACCTGC.

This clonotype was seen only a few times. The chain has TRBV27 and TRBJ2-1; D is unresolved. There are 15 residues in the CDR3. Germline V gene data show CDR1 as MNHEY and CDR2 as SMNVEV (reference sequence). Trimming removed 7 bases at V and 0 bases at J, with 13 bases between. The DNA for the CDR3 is TGTGCCAGCACCACATCCGCAATCTCCTACAATGAGCAGTTCTTC. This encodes CASTTSAISYNEQFF.

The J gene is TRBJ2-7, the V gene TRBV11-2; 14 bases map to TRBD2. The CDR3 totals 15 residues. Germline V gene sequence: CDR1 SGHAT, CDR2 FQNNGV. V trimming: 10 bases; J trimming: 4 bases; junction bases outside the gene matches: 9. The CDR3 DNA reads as TGTGCCACCTCTAGCCGGACTAGCGGGGGGTACGAGCAGTACTTC. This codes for CATSSRTSGGYEQYF.

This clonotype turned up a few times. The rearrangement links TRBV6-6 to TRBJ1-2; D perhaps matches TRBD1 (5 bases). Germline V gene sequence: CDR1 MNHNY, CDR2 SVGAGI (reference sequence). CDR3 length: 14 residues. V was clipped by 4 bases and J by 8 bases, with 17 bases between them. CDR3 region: CASSSRTSGGGYTF. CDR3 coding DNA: TGTGCCAGCAGTTCTCGGACATCCGGAGGGGGCTACACCTTC.

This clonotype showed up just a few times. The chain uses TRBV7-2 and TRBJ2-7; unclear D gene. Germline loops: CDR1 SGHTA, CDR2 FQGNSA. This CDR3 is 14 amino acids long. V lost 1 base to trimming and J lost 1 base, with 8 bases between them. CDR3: CASSLGARSYEQYF. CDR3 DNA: TGTGCCAGCAGCTTAGGGGCCCGTTCCTACGAGCAGTACTTC.